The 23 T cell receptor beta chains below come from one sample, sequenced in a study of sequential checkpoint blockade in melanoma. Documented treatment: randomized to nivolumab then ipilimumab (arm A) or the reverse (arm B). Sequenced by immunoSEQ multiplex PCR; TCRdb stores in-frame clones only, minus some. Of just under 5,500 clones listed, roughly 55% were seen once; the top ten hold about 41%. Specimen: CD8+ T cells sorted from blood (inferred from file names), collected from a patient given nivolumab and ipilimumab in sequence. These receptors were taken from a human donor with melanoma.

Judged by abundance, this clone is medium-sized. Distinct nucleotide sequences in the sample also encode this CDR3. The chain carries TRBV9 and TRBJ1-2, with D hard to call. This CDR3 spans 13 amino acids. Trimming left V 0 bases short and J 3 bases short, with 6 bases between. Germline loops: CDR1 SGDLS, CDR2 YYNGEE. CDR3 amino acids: CASSVGGDYGYTF. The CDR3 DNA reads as TGTGCCAGCAGCGTAGGAGGTGACTATGGCTACACCTTC.

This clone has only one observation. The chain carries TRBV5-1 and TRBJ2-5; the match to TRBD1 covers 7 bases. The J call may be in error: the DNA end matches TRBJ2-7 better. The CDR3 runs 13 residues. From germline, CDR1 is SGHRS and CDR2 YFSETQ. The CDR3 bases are TGCGCCAGCAGCTTAAACAGGGGCTACGAGCAGTACTTC. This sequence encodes CASSLNRGYEQYF.

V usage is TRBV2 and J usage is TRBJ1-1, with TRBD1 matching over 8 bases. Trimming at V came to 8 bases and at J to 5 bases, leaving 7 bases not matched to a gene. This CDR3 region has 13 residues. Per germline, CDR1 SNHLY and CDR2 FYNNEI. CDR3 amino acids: CASLLTGDTEAFF. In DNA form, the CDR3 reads TGTGCCAGCTTACTGACAGGGGATACTGAAGCTTTCTTT.

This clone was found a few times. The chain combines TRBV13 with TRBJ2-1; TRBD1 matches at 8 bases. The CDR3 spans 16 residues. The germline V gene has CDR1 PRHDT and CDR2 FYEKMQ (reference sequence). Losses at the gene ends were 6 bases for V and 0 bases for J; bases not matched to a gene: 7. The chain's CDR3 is CASRHQGASSYNEQFF. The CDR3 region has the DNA TGTGCCAGCAGGCACCAGGGGGCCAGCTCCTACAATGAGCAGTTCTTC.

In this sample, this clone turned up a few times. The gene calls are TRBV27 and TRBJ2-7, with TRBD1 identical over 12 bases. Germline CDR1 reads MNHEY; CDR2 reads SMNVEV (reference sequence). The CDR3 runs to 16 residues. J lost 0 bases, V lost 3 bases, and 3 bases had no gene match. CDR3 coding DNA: TGTGCCAGCAGTTTGGGGACAGGGGGCAGCTCCTACGAGCAGTACTTC. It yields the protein CASSLGTGGSSYEQYF.

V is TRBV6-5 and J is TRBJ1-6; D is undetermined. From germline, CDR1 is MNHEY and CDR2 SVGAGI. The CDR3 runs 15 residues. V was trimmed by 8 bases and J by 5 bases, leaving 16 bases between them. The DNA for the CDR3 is TGTGCCAGCCGTGGCATCCCGCTGAATAATTCACCCCTCCACTTT. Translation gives CASRGIPLNNSPLHF.

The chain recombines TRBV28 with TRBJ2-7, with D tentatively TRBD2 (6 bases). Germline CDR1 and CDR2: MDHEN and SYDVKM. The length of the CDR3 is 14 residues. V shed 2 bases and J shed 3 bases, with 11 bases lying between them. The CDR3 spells CASSLGRGFYEQYF. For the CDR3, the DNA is TGTGCCAGCAGTTTAGGGCGGGGATTCTACGAGCAGTACTTC.

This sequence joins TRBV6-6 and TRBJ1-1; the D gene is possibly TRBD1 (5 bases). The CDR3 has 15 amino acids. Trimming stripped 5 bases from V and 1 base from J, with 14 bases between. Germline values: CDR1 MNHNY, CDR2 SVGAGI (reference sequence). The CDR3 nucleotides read TGTGCCAGCAGTGTAACCGGGACTTCGAACACTGAAGCTTTCTTT. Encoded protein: CASSVTGTSNTEAFF.

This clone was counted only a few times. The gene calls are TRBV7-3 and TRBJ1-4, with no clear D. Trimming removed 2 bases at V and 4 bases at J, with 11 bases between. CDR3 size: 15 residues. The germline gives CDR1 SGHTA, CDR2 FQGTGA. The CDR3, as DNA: TGTGCCAGCAGCTTAGTGGCAGGCCTTAATGAAAAACTGTTTTTT. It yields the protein CASSLVAGLNEKLFF.

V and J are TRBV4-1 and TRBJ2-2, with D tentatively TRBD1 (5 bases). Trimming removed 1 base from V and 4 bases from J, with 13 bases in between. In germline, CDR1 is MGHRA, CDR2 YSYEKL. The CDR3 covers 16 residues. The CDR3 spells CASSQGTRVVTGELFF. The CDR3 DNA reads TGCGCCAGCAGCCAAGGGACCAGGGTGGTCACCGGGGAGCTGTTTTTT.

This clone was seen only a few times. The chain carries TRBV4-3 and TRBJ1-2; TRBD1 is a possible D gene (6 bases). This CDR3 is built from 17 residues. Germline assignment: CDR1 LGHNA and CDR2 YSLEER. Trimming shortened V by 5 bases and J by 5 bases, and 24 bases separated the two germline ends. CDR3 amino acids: CASSASPGGAGVYGYTF. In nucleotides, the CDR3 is TGCGCCAGCAGCGCCTCCCCGGGGGGGGCAGGAGTGTATGGCTACACCTTC.

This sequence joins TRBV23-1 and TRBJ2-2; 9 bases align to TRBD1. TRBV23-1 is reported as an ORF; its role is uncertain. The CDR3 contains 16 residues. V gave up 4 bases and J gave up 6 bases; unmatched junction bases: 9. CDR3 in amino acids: CASSRHRGQRAGELFF. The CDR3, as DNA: TGCGCCAGCAGTCGTCACAGGGGGCAACGAGCCGGGGAGCTGTTTTTT.

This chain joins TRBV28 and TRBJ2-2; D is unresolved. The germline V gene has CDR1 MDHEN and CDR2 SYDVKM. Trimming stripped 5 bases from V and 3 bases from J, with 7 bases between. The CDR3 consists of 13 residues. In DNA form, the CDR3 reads TGTGCCAGCAGTGCAGATTACACCGGGGAGCTGTTTTTT. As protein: CASSADYTGELFF.

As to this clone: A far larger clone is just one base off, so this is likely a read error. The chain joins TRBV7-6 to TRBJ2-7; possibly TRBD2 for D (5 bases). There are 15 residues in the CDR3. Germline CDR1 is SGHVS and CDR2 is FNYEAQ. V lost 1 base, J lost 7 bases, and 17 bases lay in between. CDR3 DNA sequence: TGTGCCAGCAGCTTAGGGACTGGACCGTACAATGAGCAGTACTTC. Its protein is CASSLGTGPYNEQYF. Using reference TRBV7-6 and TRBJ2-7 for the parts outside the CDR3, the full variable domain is GAGVSQSPRYKVTKRGQDVALRCDPISGHVSLYWYRQALGQGPEFLTYFNYEAQQDKSGLPNDRFSAERPEGSISTLTIQRTEQRDSAMYRCASSLGTGPYNEQYFGPGTRLTVT.

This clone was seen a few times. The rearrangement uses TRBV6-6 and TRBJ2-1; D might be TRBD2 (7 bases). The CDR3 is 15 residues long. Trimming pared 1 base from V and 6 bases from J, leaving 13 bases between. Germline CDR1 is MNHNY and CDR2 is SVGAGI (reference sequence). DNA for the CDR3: TGTGCCAGCAGTTACTTTCCGGGGGGCCGCAATGAGCAGTTCTTC. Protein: CASSYFPGGRNEQFF.

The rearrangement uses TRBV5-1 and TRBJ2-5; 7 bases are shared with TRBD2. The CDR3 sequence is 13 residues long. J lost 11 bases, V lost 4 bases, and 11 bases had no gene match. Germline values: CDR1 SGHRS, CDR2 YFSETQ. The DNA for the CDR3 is TGCGCCAGCAGCGGGGGGGGAGCTGGAGAGCAGTACTTC. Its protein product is CASSGGGAGEQYF.

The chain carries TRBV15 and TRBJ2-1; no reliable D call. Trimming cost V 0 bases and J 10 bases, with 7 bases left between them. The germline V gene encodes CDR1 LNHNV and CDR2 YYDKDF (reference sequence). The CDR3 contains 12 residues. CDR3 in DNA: TGTGCCACCAGCAGAGATCTAACCGAGCAGTTCTTC. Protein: CATSRDLTEQFF. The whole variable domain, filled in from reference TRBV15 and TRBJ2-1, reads DAMVIQNPRYQVTQFGKPVTLSCSQTLNHNVMYWYQQKSSQAPKLLFHYYDKDFNNEADTPDNFQSRRPNTSFCFLDIRSPGLGDTAMYLCATSRDLTEQFFGPGTRLTVL.

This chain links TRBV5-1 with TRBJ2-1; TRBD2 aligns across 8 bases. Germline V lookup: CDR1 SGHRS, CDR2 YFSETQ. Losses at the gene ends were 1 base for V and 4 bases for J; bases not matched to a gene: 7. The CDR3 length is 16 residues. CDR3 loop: CASSLRASGRYNEQFF. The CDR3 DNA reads TGCGCCAGCAGCTTGCGTGCTAGCGGGCGATACAATGAGCAGTTCTTC.

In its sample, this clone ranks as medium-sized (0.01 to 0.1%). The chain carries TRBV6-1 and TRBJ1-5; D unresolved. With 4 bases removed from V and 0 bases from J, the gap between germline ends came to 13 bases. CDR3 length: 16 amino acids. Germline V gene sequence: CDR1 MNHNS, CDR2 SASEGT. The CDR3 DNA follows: TGTGCCAGCAGTGTAGAGACAAGTTATAGCAATCAGCCCCAGCATTTT. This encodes CASSVETSYSNQPQHF.

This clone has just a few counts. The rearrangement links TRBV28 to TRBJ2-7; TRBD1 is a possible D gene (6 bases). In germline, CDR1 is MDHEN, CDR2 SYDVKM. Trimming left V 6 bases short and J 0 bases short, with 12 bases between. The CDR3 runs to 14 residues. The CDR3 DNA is TGTGCCAGCAGAGGACAGTCGAGCTCCTACGAGCAGTACTTC. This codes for CASRGQSSSYEQYF.

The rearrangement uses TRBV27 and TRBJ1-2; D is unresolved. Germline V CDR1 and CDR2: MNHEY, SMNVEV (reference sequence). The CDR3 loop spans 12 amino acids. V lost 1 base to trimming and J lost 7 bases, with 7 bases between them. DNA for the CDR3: TGTGCCAGCAGTTTATTGTCCGGTGGCTACACCTTC. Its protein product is CASSLLSGGYTF.

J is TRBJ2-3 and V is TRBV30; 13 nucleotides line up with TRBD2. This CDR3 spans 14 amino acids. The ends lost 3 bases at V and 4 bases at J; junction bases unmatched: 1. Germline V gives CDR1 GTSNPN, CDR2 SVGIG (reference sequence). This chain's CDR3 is CAWRLAGGADTQYF. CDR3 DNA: TGTGCCTGGAGACTAGCGGGGGGGGCAGATACGCAGTATTTT.

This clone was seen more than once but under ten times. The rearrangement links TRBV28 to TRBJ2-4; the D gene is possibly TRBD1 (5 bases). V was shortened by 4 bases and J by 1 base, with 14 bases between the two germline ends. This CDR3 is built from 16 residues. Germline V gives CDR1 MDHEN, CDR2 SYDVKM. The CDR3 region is CASSSLTSGAKNIQYF. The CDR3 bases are TGTGCCAGCAGTTCCCTAACTTCAGGGGCCAAAAACATTCAGTACTTC.